This T cell receptor (beta chain) came from a study of blood T cell repertoires in COVID-19. On the study more broadly: Samples representing acute and convalescent COVID-19 were sourced from the United States, Italy and Spain. Nucleic acid was either cDNA or gDNA, and it came from T cells, B-cell-depleted T cells, or PBMCs.

TCRdb's copy holds only in-frame clones and misses some; the assay was immunoSEQ multiplex PCR. Among under 250,000 clones, 70% to 90% were seen once, and the ten largest hold 3%. The sequencing sample was made of peripheral blood. The receptor's source is a man between 18 and 29 years old with active or convalescent COVID-19.

Written as DNA, the CDR3 is TGTGCCAGCAGCTCCGATGGGGGGGCCTACAATGAGCAGTTCTTC. It codes for CASSSDGGAYNEQFF. The chain couples TRBV7-2 to TRBJ2-1; TRBD2 aligns across 7 bases. The CDR3 is 15 amino acids. After removal of 4 bases from V and 2 bases from J, the junction contained 5 bases not matched to a gene. Germline values: CDR1 SGHTA, CDR2 FQGNSA.